This passage covers 16 T cell receptor beta chains from one sample sequenced in a study of cytomegalovirus exposure and HLA in healthy donors. The primer mix had 60 Vbeta and 13 Jbeta primers. Sequenced by immunoSEQ multiplex PCR; TCRdb stores in-frame clones only, minus some. The sample records around 98,000 clones, nearly 80% being singletons. The sequencing input was PBMCs. The receptors were sampled from a woman between 35 and 50 years old in good health and CMV-seronegative.

This clone was seen only a few times. This chain's CDR3 is CASSDGGGDTDTQYF. CDR3 bases: TGTGCCAGCAGTGACGGTGGGGGCGACACAGATACGCAGTATTTT. The genes are TRBV6-4 and TRBJ2-3; possibly TRBD1 for D (6 bases). Germline V gene sequence: CDR1 MRHNA, CDR2 SNTAGT. V shed 2 bases and J shed 2 bases, with 11 bases lying between them. The CDR3 loop spans 15 amino acids.

V usage is TRBV10-3 and J usage is TRBJ2-2; the match to TRBD1 covers 10 bases. The germline CDR1 and CDR2 sequences are ENHRY and SYGVKD. V shed 2 bases and J 5 bases; nucleotides not matched to a gene: 5. This CDR3 contains 16 residues. CDR3 nucleotides: TGTGCCATCAGTGAGACAGACAGGGGGCGGACCGGGGAGCTGTTTTTT. Its translation: CAISETDRGRTGELFF.

This clone occurred a few times. The V call is TRBV7-2, the J call TRBJ2-7, with D possibly being TRBD2 (6 bases). CDR3 length: 15 amino acids. Germline V gene lookup returns CDR1 SGHTA and CDR2 FQGNSA. Trimming took off 10 bases at V and 1 base at J, with 20 bases between the two ends. The CDR3 nucleotides are TGTGCCACTACATCAACCGGGACTTTTTCCTACGAGCAGTACTTC. Amino acid sequence: CATTSTGTFSYEQYF.

In its sample, this clone was seen many times. The chain recombines TRBV7-9 with TRBJ1-1; 8 bases fit TRBD1. Germline CDR1 SEHNR, CDR2 FQNEAQ (reference sequence). The CDR3 sequence is 14 residues long. Unmatched junction bases numbered 5, after V lost 4 bases and J lost 4 bases. This chain's CDR3 is CASSSQGGVTEAFF. In nucleotides, the CDR3 is TGTGCCAGCAGCTCACAGGGGGGAGTCACTGAAGCTTTCTTT.

The chain combines TRBV6-5 with TRBJ1-1; tentatively, D is TRBD1 (5 bases). Looked up from germline, CDR1 is MNHEY and CDR2 is SVGAGI. The CDR3 has 12 amino acids. Trimming stripped 5 bases from V and 8 bases from J, with 12 bases between. The DNA for the CDR3 is TGTGCCAGCAGTATTTCAGGGTCGGAAGCTTTCTTT. Its translation: CASSISGSEAFF.

This clone was detected once. This chain joins TRBV7-9 and TRBJ1-4; D not certain. The CDR3 runs 13 residues. V lost 1 base and J 5 bases, leaving 5 bases between the germline ends. Germline values: CDR1 SEHNR, CDR2 FQNEAQ (reference sequence). The CDR3 loop reads CASSLGQNEKLFF. The CDR3 DNA follows: TGTGCCAGCAGCTTAGGTCAGAATGAAAAACTGTTTTTT.

The V call is TRBV19, the J call TRBJ2-1; TRBD2 might be the D (6 bases). V was cut by 2 bases and J by 9 bases, with 11 bases left in between. CDR1 is LNHDA and CDR2 is SQIVND in the germline V gene (reference sequence). CDR3 length equals 13 residues. CDR3: CASSIPRLGEQFF. The CDR3 DNA reads as TGTGCCAGTAGTATACCGCGACTAGGTGAGCAGTTCTTC.

There are a few counts of this clone. J is TRBJ2-1 and V is TRBV6-1, with TRBD1 identical over 7 bases. This CDR3 region has 15 residues. Germline CDR1 and CDR2: MNHNS and SASEGT. V shed 7 bases and J 4 bases; nucleotides not matched to a gene: 10. The CDR3 spells CASTGSAGGYNEQFF. The DNA for the CDR3 is TGTGCCAGCACTGGTTCGGCAGGGGGTTACAATGAGCAGTTCTTC.

The chain links TRBV19 to TRBJ1-5, with 8 bases matching TRBD1. V lost 5 bases and J lost 4; bases outside the gene matches: 16. Germline values: CDR1 LNHDA, CDR2 SQIVND (reference sequence). There are 18 residues in the CDR3. Written as DNA, the CDR3 is TGTGCCAGTAGTCGACAGGGGTGGGGGTATGGTTGGAATCAGCCCCAGCATTTT. Its translation is CASSRQGWGYGWNQPQHF.

This clone was seen once. The chain joins TRBV7-9 to TRBJ2-1, with 8 bases aligning to TRBD2. This CDR3 region has 14 residues. J gave up 2 bases and V 3 bases, and 0 bases lay outside the gene matches. Germline assignment: CDR1 SEHNR and CDR2 FQNEAQ (reference sequence). The CDR3, as DNA: TGTGCCAGCAGCTTGGGACTAGCCTACAATGAGCAGTTCTTC. Translated, it gives CASSLGLAYNEQFF.

The chain links TRBV9 to TRBJ2-2; TRBD2 agrees at 10 bases. The V gene end was trimmed by 3 bases and the J gene end by 4 bases; junction bases not matched to a gene: 3. Looked up from germline, CDR1 is SGDLS and CDR2 is YYNGEE. The CDR3 covers 15 residues. CDR3 residues: CASSALAGATGELFF. The CDR3, as DNA: TGTGCCAGCAGCGCCCTAGCGGGGGCCACCGGGGAGCTGTTTTTT.

The gene calls are TRBV28 and TRBJ2-1; the match to TRBD2 covers 11 bases. With 9 bases clipped from V and 4 bases from J, the junction kept 5 bases outside the gene matches. Per germline, CDR1 MDHEN and CDR2 SYDVKM. This CDR3 comprises 14 residues. CDR3 coding DNA: TGTGCCAGTTTTAGCGGGGGGGTTTACAATGAGCAGTTCTTC. Translation gives CASFSGGVYNEQFF.

This clone was observed a handful of times. The CDR3 coding sequence is TGTGCCAGCAGTCCGAGGGATTTTGGCAGAAAACTGTTTTTT. It specifies CASSPRDFGRKLFF. This sequence joins TRBV6-5 and TRBJ1-4; D ambiguous. The CDR3 is 14 amino acids. Germline V gene lookup returns CDR1 MNHEY and CDR2 SVGAGI. Trimming removed 5 bases at V and 10 bases at J, with 17 bases between.

The J gene is TRBJ2-2, the V gene TRBV14; D might be TRBD1 (5 bases). Germline values: CDR1 SGHDN, CDR2 FVKESK. V lost 5 bases to trimming and J lost 5 bases, with 9 bases between them. The CDR3 totals 13 residues. The DNA for the CDR3 is TGTGCCAGCAGCACCCAGGGTACCGGGGAGCTGTTTTTT. It translates to CASSTQGTGELFF.

This clone was picked up a small number of times. CDR3 region: CASSVGLYEETQYF. DNA of the CDR3: TGTGCCAGCAGCGTGGGGCTCTACGAAGAGACCCAGTACTTC. This chain joins TRBV9 and TRBJ2-5; maybe TRBD1 (5 bases). The germline V and J ends were trimmed by 2 bases and 3 bases, with 11 bases remaining between them. The CDR3 contains 14 residues. Per the germline V gene, CDR1 is SGDLS and CDR2 is YYNGEE.

This chain links TRBV7-9 with TRBJ1-1; no firm D call. This CDR3 has 17 residues. V lost 2 bases, J lost 0 bases, and 16 bases lay in between. Germline-derived CDR1 and CDR2 are SEHNR and FQNEAQ (reference sequence). CDR3 bases: TGTGCCAGCAGCTTAATTAGGGAGGGATCAATGAACACTGAAGCTTTCTTT. Translation gives CASSLIREGSMNTEAFF.